This record covers a single T cell receptor (beta chain). In its sample, this clonotype was seen many times. Its recognized antigen is unknown. Base qualities are not provided; no much larger clone lies one nucleotide away. The data belong to a study of T-cell reconstitution after alpha-beta-depleted transplantation in children (dated by TCRdb to about 2016). Regarding the study in general: T-cell immune reconstitution after TCRalphabeta/CD19-depleted allogeneic hematopoietic cell transplantation in children was quantitatively tracked in the study by means of TCR repertoire profiling. What the authors observed across the whole study: Over subsequent months, a decline in hyperexpanded clone frequencies was noted, and after one year, T-cell counts and TCRbeta diversity were mostly ascribed to newly produced T cells. In some patients, the high TCRbeta diversity seen at day 60 was put down to recipient T cells and intrathymic progenitors that had survived conditioning. About two months after transplant, the apparently early recovery of alphabetaT-cell counts reportedly depended on just several hundred clones that had expanded rapidly and came from non-depleted graft cells.

This specimen's treatment or condition label, per the study, means: allogeneic hematopoietic cell transplantation with graft depleted of TCRalphabeta T cells and CD19 B cells. TCRalphabeta/CD19-depleted allogeneic hematopoietic cell grafts were given to the transplant recipients, all of whom were children. Library construction relied on PCR. Sequencer: Illumina HiSeq 2500. TCR libraries were prepared with molecular barcoding, using unique molecular identifiers to normalize TCRbeta repertoire quantification. The raw public data were reprocessed by TCRdb itself: fastp quality trimming at Q25, MiXCR clonotype calling, in-frame beta chains only. Rows matching on CDR3 protein sequence are summarized as one entry with the most common DNA and genes. The sample includes about 580,000 distinct CDR3 sequences, with approximately 22% observed a single time. Clones ranked in the top ten supply approximately 14% of the sample.

The sequence was obtained from a boy under two years old who had a stem cell transplant for acute myeloid leukemia, so the T cells may come from the graft donor. Sequenced here: PBMCs, mostly from graft donor cells, sampled 360 days after TCRalphabeta/CD19-depleted stem cell transplant.

The CDR3 sequence is CSAPEGTGVHSPLHF. The DNA is TGCAGTGCTCCTGAGGGGACAGGAGTGCATTCACCCCTCCACTTT. The receptor chain draws on TRBV20-1 and TRBJ1-6; the junction holds 8 bases that match TRBD1. At the junction V is shortened by 5 bases and J by 8 bases; bases outside the gene matches: 11. CDR1 and CDR2 are drawn from the germline V gene (reference sequence): DFQATT, SNEGSKA. The CDR3 covers 15 residues, taking in both the cysteine and the phenylalanine. The retained sequence is limited to the CDR3, 45 bases, with the frame set at the first base.